What follows are 17 T cell receptor beta chains derived from one specimen sequenced in a study of shared clonotypes between healthy human individuals. The repertoire was sequenced with immunoSEQ multiplex PCR; TCRdb's copy has only in-frame clones and lacks some. The profile covers approximately 350,000 clones, with 74% appearing a single time and about 9.4% taken by the ten largest. Specimen: memory CD4+ T cells sorted from blood. Subset: CD45RA-negative fraction. The receptors were gathered from a man aged 30 to 45 in good health.

At least ten counts were recorded for this clone. The chain is built from TRBV7-9 and TRBJ1-1; no clear D gene. The V gene's germline CDR1 is SEHNR and CDR2 FQNEAQ (reference sequence). V lost 5 bases to trimming and J lost 3 bases, with 7 bases between them. This CDR3 contains 12 residues. This CDR3 reads CASSRGDTEAFF. DNA of the CDR3: TGTGCCAGCAGCCGAGGCGACACTGAAGCTTTCTTT.

The V gene is TRBV28, the J gene TRBJ1-5; no clear D. Trimming left V 4 bases short and J 2 bases short, with 12 bases between. Per germline, CDR1 MDHEN and CDR2 SYDVKM. This CDR3 has 15 amino acids. CDR3 sequence reads: CASSSFTGGNQPQHF. CDR3 sequence (DNA): TGTGCCAGCAGTTCCTTCACCGGGGGCAATCAGCCCCAGCATTTT.

This clone was counted only a few times. This chain joins TRBV7-2 and TRBJ2-6; 7 nucleotides align to TRBD2. Germline values: CDR1 SGHTA, CDR2 FQGNSA. Losses at the gene ends were 3 bases for V and 2 bases for J; bases not matched to a gene: 1. The CDR3 is made up of 15 amino acids. The CDR3 region has the DNA TGTGCCAGCAGCTTTGGACTAGCTGGGGCCAACGTCCTGACTTTC. Encoded protein: CASSFGLAGANVLTF.

The CDR3 loop reads CASSGGLAGVSYNEQFF. CDR3 nucleotides: TGTGCCAGCAGCGGCGGACTAGCGGGAGTCTCCTACAATGAGCAGTTCTTC. The genes are TRBV9 and TRBJ2-1, with 13 positions matching TRBD2. The germline V gene has CDR1 SGDLS and CDR2 YYNGEE. Germline trimming cut 3 bases from V and 0 bases from J; bases unmatched to any gene: 3. CDR3 length: 17 amino acids. Variable domain in full (rest from reference TRBV9 and TRBJ2-1): DSGVTQTPKHLITATGQRVTLRCSPRSGDLSVYWYQQSLDQGLQFLIQYYNGEERAKGNILERFSAQQFPDLHSELNLSSLELGDSALYFCASSGGLAGVSYNEQFFGPGTRLTVL.

A word on this clone: Being one base from a much bigger clone, this may be a read error. In the same sample, other DNA sequences code for this CDR3. The V call is TRBV4-3, the J call TRBJ2-7, with D possibly TRBD2 on 6 matching bases. This CDR3 is built from 15 residues. The V and J ends lost 3 bases and 2 bases respectively, with 14 bases between them. Germline CDR1 LGHNA, CDR2 YSLEER. The CDR3 nucleotides read TGCGCCAGCAGCCAGAGGACGGGGGATCCCTACGAGCAGTACTTC. As protein: CASSQRTGDPYEQYF.

The V gene is TRBV2, the J gene TRBJ2-2, with D perhaps matching TRBD1 (6 bases). This CDR3 contains 13 residues. The ends were cut back, 10 bases at V and 5 bases at J, with 14 bases in the middle. Germline V lookup: CDR1 SNHLY, CDR2 FYNNEI. CDR3 in DNA: TGTGCCACAGGGGAACAGGGTACCGGGGAGCTGTTTTTT. Its translation is CATGEQGTGELFF. Full variable domain (outside the CDR3, taken from reference TRBV2 and TRBJ2-2): EPEVTQTPSHQVTQMGQEVILRCVPISNHLYFYWYRQILGQKVEFLVSFYNNEISEKSEIFDDQFSVERPDGSNFTLKIRSTKLEDSAMYFCATGEQGTGELFFGEGSRLTVL.

The chain carries TRBV18 and TRBJ2-1, with 15 bases aligning to TRBD2. V lost 1 base and J lost 9; bases outside the gene matches: 4. Germline V gives CDR1 KGHSH, CDR2 LQKENI. CDR3 length equals 16 residues. This CDR3 reads CASSPHPGLAGGEQFF. DNA of the CDR3: TGTGCCAGCTCACCACACCCGGGACTAGCGGGAGGTGAGCAGTTCTTC.

The rearrangement uses TRBV5-6 and TRBJ2-3, with TRBD2 matching over 14 bases. V lost 5 bases to trimming and J lost 5 bases; unmatched junction nucleotides: 4. CDR1 and CDR2 (germline): SGHDT, YYEEEE. The length of the CDR3 is 15 residues. Here the CDR3 reads CASSRLAGGRDTQYF. Written as DNA, the CDR3 is TGTGCCAGCAGTCGACTAGCGGGAGGGCGAGATACGCAGTATTTT.

This chain uses TRBV7-6 with TRBJ2-1; D perhaps matches TRBD2 (5 bases). The germline V and J ends were trimmed by 2 bases and 6 bases, with 11 bases remaining between them. The germline V gene has CDR1 SGHVS and CDR2 FNYEAQ. The CDR3 has 14 amino acids. The CDR3 spells CASSLTSRGNEQFF. CDR3 bases: TGTGCCAGCAGCTTAACCTCTCGGGGCAATGAGCAGTTCTTC.

This clone was detected a few times. CDR3 sequence: CASKRETQYF. The CDR3 bases are TGTGCCAGCAAGCGAGAGACCCAGTACTTC. This chain connects TRBV7-8 to TRBJ2-5; D unclear. Trimming stripped 7 bases from V and 4 bases from J, with 4 bases between. Per germline, CDR1 SGHVS and CDR2 FQNEAQ. The CDR3 consists of 10 residues.

This sequence joins TRBV15 and TRBJ2-2; 7 nucleotides match TRBD1. This CDR3 has 15 residues. From germline, CDR1 is LNHNV and CDR2 YYDKDF (reference sequence). Trimming cost V 3 bases and J 1 base; bases outside gene matches: 2. CDR3 in amino acids: CATSRGDRNTGELFF. CDR3 sequence (DNA): TGTGCCACCAGCAGGGGGGACAGGAACACCGGGGAGCTGTTTTTT.

This chain uses TRBV6-1 with TRBJ1-5; TRBD1 aligns across 7 bases. This CDR3 has 19 residues. With 3 bases clipped from V and 6 bases from J, the junction kept 20 bases outside the gene matches. Germline CDR1 reads MNHNS; CDR2 reads SASEGT. The CDR3 reads CASSDRGARGAFGGQPQHF. CDR3 nucleotides: TGTGCCAGCAGTGATAGGGGGGCCAGGGGGGCCTTCGGAGGTCAGCCCCAGCATTTT.

The chain employs TRBV27 and TRBJ2-7; perhaps TRBD2 as D (6 bases). The CDR3 has 14 residues. Germline CDR1 is MNHEY and CDR2 is SMNVEV (reference sequence). V gave up 1 base and J gave up 5 bases, with 12 bases separating them. CDR3 protein: CASSLLGGDDEQYF. For the CDR3, the DNA is TGTGCCAGCAGTTTATTAGGCGGGGATGACGAGCAGTACTTC.

The chain carries TRBV29-1 and TRBJ1-1, with a tentative D call TRBD1 (5 bases). The CDR3 is made up of 14 amino acids. Trimming left V 2 bases short and J 8 bases short, with 18 bases between. Germline CDR1 reads SQVTM; CDR2 reads ANQGSEA. The DNA of the CDR3 is TGCAGCGTTGAATGGGGGAGTCGTGGAAGCGAAGCTTTCTTT. Residues: CSVEWGSRGSEAFF.

This clone was counted a single time. V gene TRBV28 combines with J gene TRBJ1-1; D may be TRBD1 (5 bases). The V end lost 8 bases, the J end lost 4 bases, and 20 bases lay between the germline ends. This CDR3 is built from 15 residues. Germline V gene lookup returns CDR1 MDHEN and CDR2 SYDVKM. CDR3 DNA: TGTGCCAGCCGTACCCAGGGCGGACGGGGCACTGAAGCTTTCTTT. This encodes CASRTQGGRGTEAFF. The entire variable domain, with the rest obtained from reference TRBV28 and TRBJ1-1, is as follows: DVKVTQSSRYLVKRTGEKVFLECVQDMDHENMFWYRQDPGLGLRLIYFSYDVKMKEKGDIPEGYSVSREKKERFSLILESASTNQTSMYLCASRTQGGRGTEAFFGQGTRLTVV.

The chain has TRBV7-9 and TRBJ1-4; possibly TRBD1 for D (6 bases). The CDR3 length is 19 residues. Germline CDR1 reads SEHNR; CDR2 reads FQNEAQ (reference sequence). V gave up 3 bases and J gave up 0 bases, with 20 bases separating them. CDR3 sequence: CASSLIHSMGGPTNEKLFF. The CDR3 DNA sequence: TGTGCCAGCAGCTTGATTCATTCTATGGGGGGGCCAACTAATGAAAAACTGTTTTTT. The full variable domain, completed using reference TRBV7-9 and TRBJ1-4, is DTGVSQNPRHKITKRGQNVTFRCDPISEHNRLYWYRQTLGQGPEFLTYFQNEAQLEKSRLLSDRFSAERPKGSFSTLEIQRTEQGDSAMYLCASSLIHSMGGPTNEKLFFGSGTQLSVL.

V is TRBV15 and J is TRBJ2-7, with D possibly TRBD1 on 6 matching bases. V shed 5 bases and J shed 4 bases, with 9 bases lying between them. The CDR3 runs to 12 residues. Germline CDR1 LNHNV, CDR2 YYDKDF (reference sequence). For the CDR3, the DNA is TGTGCCACCAGCGGGGGCGGTTACGAGCAGTACTTC. It specifies CATSGGGYEQYF.